This record covers a single T cell receptor (beta chain). The protocol was immunoSEQ multiplex PCR, while the TCRdb copy is restricted to in-frame clones and leaves out a portion. The table has approximately 240,000 clones, under 95% seen once. The entry originates in a study of blood T cell repertoires in COVID-19. V lost 3 bases and J lost 4, with 16 bases in between. The CDR3 runs to 17 residues. Germline CDR1 and CDR2: MGHRA and YSYEKL. This receptor was identified in a woman aged 18-29 years who had recovered from COVID-19. The specimen was PBMCs or T cells enriched from blood (not recorded which). The rearrangement joins TRBV4-1 to TRBJ1-6, with D unresolved. Here the CDR3 reads CASSQGIGREYNSPLHF. The CDR3 nucleotides are TGCGCCAGCAGCCAGGGGATAGGAAGGGAGTATAATTCACCCCTCCACTTT.